A single sample is the source of the 27 T cell receptor beta chains below, sequenced in a study of spatial heterogeneity in lung cancer. Time point reported: blood at routine non-recurrence follow-up after resection. Using its own MiXCR run on the 5' RACE reads, TCRdb lists one record per CDR3 protein. This table holds about 36,000 distinct CDR3 sequences, approximately 7.5% found once. This sample comprised PBMCs, obtained at follow-up. These receptors all stem from a male donor with early-stage non-small cell lung cancer.

A remark on this clonotype: A much larger clone lies a single base off, so this may be a read error. The chain uses TRBV13 and TRBJ2-7; the match to TRBD2 covers 9 bases. The CDR3 is made up of 16 amino acids. Germline values: CDR1 PRHDT, CDR2 FYEKMQ (reference sequence). This CDR3 reads CASSSQSSGASYGQYF. CDR3 sequence (DNA): TGTGCCAGCAGCTCCCAATCTAGCGGGGCTTCCTACGGGCAGTACTTC.

This clonotype has ten or more counts. The rearrangement uses TRBV18 and TRBJ1-2, with TRBD1 identical over 8 bases. The length of the CDR3 is 15 residues. From germline, CDR1 is KGHSH and CDR2 LQKENI. The ends lost 4 bases at V and 3 bases at J; junction bases unmatched: 7. The CDR3 sequence is CASSLGQAGDYGYTF. Written as DNA, the CDR3 is TGTGCCAGCTCACTGGGACAGGCTGGGGACTATGGCTACACCTTC.

This clonotype was recorded at least ten times. The chain carries TRBV20-1 and TRBJ2-7; D call uncertain. Between the trimmed V and J ends, which lost 7 bases and 5 bases, there was a span of 12 bases. Germline lookup yields CDR1 DFQATT and CDR2 SNEGSKA (reference sequence). This CDR3 has 11 residues. CDR3 loop: CSVGASDEQYF. The CDR3 DNA is TGCAGTGTTGGCGCATCGGACGAGCAGTACTTC.

Ten or more counts support this clonotype. The genes are TRBV9 and TRBJ2-3, with unresolved D. CDR3 length: 13 residues. CDR1 and CDR2 (germline): SGDLS, YYNGEE. Between the trimmed V and J ends, which lost 0 bases and 10 bases, there was a span of 12 bases. CDR3 sequence (DNA): TGTGCCAGCAGCGTAGCCGAATGGGGATCGCAGTATTTT. Its protein is CASSVAEWGSQYF.

This clonotype was observed at least ten times. This rearrangement joins TRBV29-1 to TRBJ2-7; 7 positions agree with TRBD1. The CDR3 has 12 residues. V was clipped by 1 base and J by 5 bases; unmatched bases: 2. Germline assignment: CDR1 SQVTM and CDR2 ANQGSEA. In nucleotides, the CDR3 is TGCAGCGTTGAAGGGCAGGGGGACGAGCAGTACTTC. It translates to CSVEGQGDEQYF.

There are many counts of this clonotype. CDR3 amino acids: CASSYDSNYGYTF. CDR3 DNA: TGTGCCAGCAGCTACGACAGTAACTATGGCTACACCTTC. The rearrangement joins TRBV7-3 to TRBJ1-2, with D tentatively TRBD1 (5 bases). CDR3 length: 13 amino acids. Per germline, CDR1 SGHTA and CDR2 FQGTGA. Trimming left V 4 bases short and J 1 base short, with 7 bases between.

There are many counts of this clonotype. V and J are TRBV7-3 and TRBJ2-1; 9 bases align to TRBD1. J was trimmed by 4 bases and V by 5 bases; bases with no gene match: 3. The CDR3 is 14 amino acids. From germline, CDR1 is SGHTA and CDR2 FQGTGA. CDR3 DNA: TGTGCCAGCAGCCCCGGGACAGGGTACAATGAGCAGTTCTTC. This encodes CASSPGTGYNEQFF.

Remarks on this clonotype: A single base separates this from a much larger clone, so it may be a read error. The CDR3, as DNA: TGCGCCAACAGGATGGTGAACACTGAAGCTTTCTTT. Its protein product is CANRMVNTEAFF. The chain has TRBV5-1 and TRBJ1-1, with D perhaps TRBD1 (5 bases). CDR1 is SGHRS and CDR2 is YFSETQ in the germline V gene. The V gene lost 9 bases and the J gene lost 0 bases, with 9 bases spanning the gap. There are 12 residues in the CDR3. The complete variable domain, with remaining parts taken from reference TRBV5-1 and TRBJ1-1, reads KAGVTQTPRYLIKTRGQQVTLSCSPISGHRSVSWYQQTPGQGLQFLFEYFSETQRNKGNFPGRFSGRQFSNSRSEMNVSTLELGDSALYLCANRMVNTEAFFGQGTRLTVV.

This clonotype was recorded at least ten times. CDR3 sequence reads: CSVEGIQGAPGAFF. In nucleotides, the CDR3 is TGCAGCGTTGAAGGAATACAGGGGGCGCCCGGAGCTTTCTTT. The chain recombines TRBV29-1 with TRBJ1-1; 9 bases align to TRBD1. This CDR3 spans 14 amino acids. Germline trimming cut 1 base from V and 10 bases from J; bases unmatched to any gene: 10. Germline-derived CDR1 and CDR2 are SQVTM and ANQGSEA.

In its sample, this clonotype was seen many times. The chain uses TRBV12-3 or TRBV12-4 and TRBJ2-7, with a weak D call TRBD1 (6 bases). The CDR3 extends over 13 amino acids. V lost 7 bases and J 5 bases, leaving 15 bases between the germline ends. CDR3 protein: CASTRTDRDEQYF. As DNA, the CDR3 is TGTGCCAGCACCAGGACAGACCGGGACGAGCAGTACTTC.

This clonotype was seen ten or more times. The V gene is TRBV27, the J gene TRBJ1-5, with D perhaps matching TRBD1 (5 bases). Trimming shortened V by 1 base and J by 1 base, and 8 bases separated the two germline ends. In germline, CDR1 is MNHEY, CDR2 SMNVEV (reference sequence). This CDR3 has 15 amino acids. The CDR3 protein is CASSLFPGSNQPQHF. The DNA for the CDR3 is TGTGCCAGCAGTTTATTTCCAGGGAGCAATCAGCCCCAGCATTTT.

This clonotype was picked up many times. This chain joins TRBV12-3 or TRBV12-4 and TRBJ2-6; unclear D gene. The length of the CDR3 is 14 residues. Trimming removed 1 base at V and 4 bases at J, with 5 bases between. CDR3 in amino acids: CASSLVMGANVLTF. DNA of the CDR3: TGTGCCAGCAGTTTAGTAATGGGGGCCAACGTCCTGACTTTC.

In this sample, this clonotype turned up many times. The chain combines TRBV19 with TRBJ2-1, with D perhaps matching TRBD1 or TRBD2 (5 bases each). Between the trimmed V and J ends, which lost 2 bases and 1 base, there was a span of 9 bases. Per germline, CDR1 LNHDA and CDR2 SQIVND (reference sequence). The CDR3 extends over 15 amino acids. As DNA, the CDR3 is TGTGCCAGTAGTATACCAGGGACGTCCTACAATGAGCAGTTCTTC. Residues: CASSIPGTSYNEQFF.

The chain recombines TRBV6-6 with TRBJ2-5; the D is unclear. This CDR3 region has 15 residues. Trimming took off 2 bases at V and 4 bases at J, with 14 bases between the two ends. Per the germline V gene, CDR1 is MNHNY and CDR2 is SVGAGI (reference sequence). The DNA of the CDR3 is TGTGCCAGCAGTTACGATGGAGATATAAGAGAGACCCAGTACTTC. Translated, it gives CASSYDGDIRETQYF.

This clonotype has at least ten counts. J is TRBJ2-7 and V is TRBV9; tentatively, D is TRBD2 (6 bases). CDR3 length equals 14 residues. V lost 3 bases and J 0 bases, leaving 10 bases between the germline ends. Germline-derived CDR1 and CDR2 are SGDLS and YYNGEE. CDR3 region: CASSAGGISYEQYF. DNA of the CDR3: TGTGCCAGCAGCGCCGGAGGGATCTCCTACGAGCAGTACTTC. Based on the CDR3 plus reference TRBV9 and TRBJ2-7, the full variable domain is DSGVTQTPKHLITATGQRVTLRCSPRSGDLSVYWYQQSLDQGLQFLIQYYNGEERAKGNILERFSAQQFPDLHSELNLSSLELGDSALYFCASSAGGISYEQYFGPGTRLTVT.

In its sample, this clonotype was seen a few times. The rearrangement joins TRBV29-1 to TRBJ2-1; D gene uncertain. The CDR3 loop spans 13 amino acids. V lost 4 bases and J 6 bases, leaving 13 bases between the germline ends. CDR1 is SQVTM, CDR2 ANQGSEA, per germline. The CDR3 protein is CSVVGYRANEQFF. In DNA form, the CDR3 reads TGCAGCGTTGTCGGGTATAGGGCCAATGAGCAGTTCTTC.

This clonotype was seen at least ten times. The rearrangement links TRBV20-1 to TRBJ2-7; the D is unclear. Trimming took off 3 bases at V and 2 bases at J, with 14 bases between the two ends. Germline-derived CDR1 and CDR2 are DFQATT and SNEGSKA (reference sequence). The CDR3 sequence is 14 residues long. CDR3 DNA: TGCAGTGCTAGGGGTTTTGACACAACCTACGAGCAGTACTTC. Residues: CSARGFDTTYEQYF.

The J gene is TRBJ2-2, the V gene TRBV9; perhaps TRBD2 as D (5 bases). The ends were cut back, 2 bases at V and 1 base at J, with 12 bases in the middle. Germline CDR1 and CDR2: SGDLS and YYNGEE. The CDR3 sequence is 16 residues long. CDR3 nucleotides: TGTGCCAGCAGCGTGAGGGCTTCCCTGAACACCGGGGAGCTGTTTTTT. It specifies CASSVRASLNTGELFF.

This clonotype was seen many times. This sequence joins TRBV3-1 and TRBJ1-1; tentative D call: TRBD1 (5 bases). V lost 4 bases to trimming and J lost 0 bases, with 9 bases between them. The CDR3 sequence is 14 residues long. In germline, CDR1 is LGHDT, CDR2 YNNKEL (reference sequence). CDR3 coding DNA: TGTGCCAGCAGCCCGACAGCCATGAACACTGAAGCTTTCTTT. Encoded protein: CASSPTAMNTEAFF.

This clonotype was counted ten times or more. The chain combines TRBV7-9 with TRBJ1-4; D unresolved. Germline V gene data show CDR1 as SEHNR and CDR2 as FQNEAQ (reference sequence). The CDR3 extends over 15 amino acids. The germline V and J ends were trimmed by 7 bases and 0 bases, with 12 bases remaining between them. The CDR3 coding sequence is TGTGCCAGCATGGGTATTTGGGCAACTAATGAAAAACTGTTTTTT. This translates into CASMGIWATNEKLFF.

This clonotype has ten or more counts. V usage is TRBV20-1 and J usage is TRBJ1-2; TRBD1 aligns across 10 bases. The J segment lost 5 bases and the V segment lost 5 bases, leaving 14 bases of the junction unmatched. The length of the CDR3 is 16 residues. Per germline, CDR1 DFQATT and CDR2 SNEGSKA (reference sequence). CDR3 DNA sequence: TGCAGTGCTCCCCGTGTAGGCGGGACAGGGGTTTATGGCTACACCTTC. Protein product: CSAPRVGGTGVYGYTF.

This clonotype is classed as medium-sized. The V and J genes are TRBV7-2 and TRBJ1-2, with 7 bases identical to TRBD1. The V segment lost 4 bases and the J segment 7 bases; nucleotides outside the gene matches: 6. The CDR3 is 13 residues long. Per the germline V gene, CDR1 is SGHTA and CDR2 is FQGNSA. The CDR3 region is CASSSMTGTGYTF. CDR3 DNA sequence: TGTGCCAGCAGCTCAATGACAGGGACTGGCTACACCTTC.

This clonotype was seen many times. CDR3 loop: CASSLGTGVFNEQFF. CDR3 nucleotide sequence: TGTGCCAGCAGCTTGGGGACAGGGGTCTTCAATGAGCAGTTCTTC. The chain recombines TRBV7-6 with TRBJ2-1, with TRBD1 identical over 10 bases. V shed 3 bases, J shed 6 bases, and the junction held 5 bases outside the gene matches. Germline V CDR1 and CDR2: SGHVS, FNYEAQ. There are 15 residues in the CDR3.

This clonotype was recorded at least ten times. V usage is TRBV2 and J usage is TRBJ1-1, with TRBD1 identical over 7 bases. With 5 bases clipped from V and 2 bases from J, the junction kept 2 bases outside the gene matches. The CDR3 covers 13 residues. CDR1 and CDR2 from the germline V gene are SNHLY and FYNNEI. CDR3 loop: CASSWDRNTEAFF. DNA of the CDR3: TGTGCCAGCAGTTGGGACAGAAACACTGAAGCTTTCTTT. Full variable domain (missing parts from reference TRBV2 and TRBJ1-1): EPEVTQTPSHQVTQMGQEVILRCVPISNHLYFYWYRQILGQKVEFLVSFYNNEISEKSEIFDDQFSVERPDGSNFTLKIRSTKLEDSAMYFCASSWDRNTEAFFGQGTRLTVV.

This clonotype was seen many times. The CDR3 nucleotides are TGTGCCAGCAGCTTGGTACAGGCGAACACTGAAGCTTTCTTT. Protein: CASSLVQANTEAFF. This chain joins TRBV5-4 and TRBJ1-1; TRBD1 might be the D (5 bases). The V and J ends lost 0 bases and 1 base respectively, with 7 bases between them. The germline V gene encodes CDR1 SGHNT and CDR2 YYREEE (reference sequence). The CDR3 has 14 residues.

This clonotype has ten or more counts. The V gene is TRBV29-1, the J gene TRBJ1-5; D is unresolved. The ends were cut back, 6 bases at V and 6 bases at J, with 15 bases in the middle. The CDR3 totals 13 residues. Germline V CDR1 and CDR2: SQVTM, ANQGSEA. CDR3 in amino acids: CSVALTGGQPQHF. The CDR3 coding sequence is TGCAGCGTCGCCCTGACGGGCGGTCAGCCCCAGCATTTT.

The chain joins TRBV4-2 to TRBJ2-3; 10 nucleotides agree with TRBD2. J was trimmed by 4 bases and V by 4 bases; bases with no gene match: 11. Germline lookup yields CDR1 LGHNA and CDR2 YNFKEQ. The CDR3 totals 17 residues. Here the CDR3 reads CASSPPRSGGKADTQYF. The CDR3 region has the DNA TGTGCCAGCAGCCCTCCTCGTAGCGGGGGGAAGGCAGATACGCAGTATTTT.